This T cell receptor (beta chain) was obtained from a study of cytomegalovirus exposure and HLA in healthy donors. Study overall: A previous analysis identified about 110 million unique TCR beta sequences derived from about 180 million T cells. Overall study findings and caveats: In an earlier analysis, about 87% or about 30%: the productive usage of most TCR beta V segments. Later work associated roughly 17,000 TCR beta sequences with HLA alleles at 0.05 false discovery rate.

The germline V gene has CDR1 GTSNPN and CDR2 SVGIG (reference sequence). The CDR3 loop spans 13 amino acids. The V gene lost 3 bases and the J gene lost 3 bases, with 9 bases spanning the gap. The PCR ran on 60 Vbeta and 13 Jbeta primers. The protocol was immunoSEQ multiplex PCR, while the TCRdb copy is restricted to in-frame clones and leaves out a portion. Found here are around 170,000 clones, roughly 80% of them singletons; the top ten hold 6.3%. A remark on this clone: Its specificity is unknown. In the same sample, other DNA sequences code for this CDR3.

V gene TRBV30 combines with J gene TRBJ1-5; D is uncertain. The sample taken for sequencing was PBMCs. This receptor was taken from a middle-aged man in good health and CMV-seropositive. This chain's CDR3 is CAWRGGSNQPQHF. CDR3 in DNA: TGTGCCTGGAGGGGAGGGTCCAATCAGCCCCAGCATTTT.